The clone carrying this T cell receptor beta chain was counted at least ten times. The sample comes from a study of kidney transplant recipient with SARS-CoV-2 infection. In TCRdb, the reads were re-called with MiXCR into one record per CDR3 protein. The repertoire has under 250,000 distinct CDR3 sequences, around 26% of them found once; the top ten carry roughly 7.3%. The origin of this receptor is a male patient aged 30 to 40 who had COVID-19 and was a kidney transplant recipient. Certain T cells may be donor cells from the graft. Sequences were derived from a blood sample, sampled at baseline and between days 110 and 120 from a kidney transplant recipient.

CDR3 nucleotides: TGTGCCAGCAGCATATCTGAAACAAGCAGAAAGACCTATGGCTACACCTTC. Protein sequence: CASSISETSRKTYGYTF. V is TRBV11-2 and J is TRBJ1-2; D is uncertain. The CDR3 contains 17 residues. Deletions cut 5 bases from V and 4 bases from J, with 23 bases between. Germline lookup yields CDR1 SGHAT and CDR2 FQNNGV.